The entry below describes one T cell receptor (beta chain). V gave up 6 bases and J gave up 6 bases, with 23 bases separating them. CDR1 is SQVTM, CDR2 ANQGSEA, per germline. The CDR3 covers 15 residues. TCRdb analysed the 5' RACE reads with MiXCR anew, one entry per CDR3 protein. This sample has 49,000 or so distinct CDR3 sequences, with roughly 7% found just once. This sample was included in a study of T-cell memory formation after mild COVID-19. The receptor's source is a man between 18 and 35 years old who had mild COVID-19 (a few samples of this study predate the infection). Cell type and time point are not known. The sample comprised PBMCs or a T cell subset sorted from them (not recorded which). The J gene is TRBJ1-2, the V gene TRBV29-1; D is ambiguous. CDR3 DNA: TGCAGCGTCTCCCGGCCCAACGTTATAACGGATGGCTACACCTTC. Translating it yields CSVSRPNVITDGYTF.